The rows below give T cell receptor beta chains drawn from one sample of a study of blood T cell repertoires in COVID-19. Data came from immunoSEQ multiplex PCR; TCRdb stores just in-frame clones and leaves some out. The sample holds some 97,000 clones, 80% to 90% seen once. The sequenced sample consisted of PBMCs or T cells enriched from blood (not recorded which). The receptors shown here come from a woman in her forties or fifties who had recovered from COVID-19. The CDR3 runs from the conserved cysteine through the conserved F or W. Fields, in order: clone size, D gene, V gene, J gene, CDR3 protein, CDR3 DNA. A D gene is named only where the DNA matches it firmly. For some rows the clone size is stated as once, few or many, or as a class when expanded; others skip it.

abundance: once; d_gene: TRBD1; v_gene: TRBV2; j_gene: TRBJ1-4; CDR3aa: CASRRQGATNEKLFF; CDR3nt: TGTGCCAGCAGGCGACAGGGGGCAACTAATGAAAAACTGTTTTTT
abundance: .; d_gene: TRBD1; v_gene: TRBV9; j_gene: TRBJ1-1; CDR3aa: CASSARTGDYEAFF; CDR3nt: TGTGCCAGCAGCGCCCGGACAGGGGATTATGAAGCTTTCTTT
abundance: .; d_gene: TRBD2; v_gene: TRBV27; j_gene: TRBJ2-1; CDR3aa: CASSPRAGGPSNEQFF; CDR3nt: TGTGCCAGCAGTCCACGAGCGGGAGGGCCCTCCAATGAGCAGTTCTTC
abundance: .; d_gene: TRBD2; v_gene: TRBV19; j_gene: TRBJ2-1; CDR3aa: CASSILAGGSYNEQFF; CDR3nt: TGTGCCAGTAGTATCCTAGCGGGGGGCTCCTACAATGAGCAGTTCTTC
abundance: .; d_gene: TRBD2; v_gene: TRBV4-2; j_gene: TRBJ2-1; CDR3aa: CASSQDYSGSIYNEQFF; CDR3nt: TGTGCCAGCAGCCAAGATTATAGCGGGAGTATCTACAATGAGCAGTTCTTC
abundance: .; d_gene: TRBD2; v_gene: TRBV3-1/TRBV3-2; j_gene: TRBJ2-7; CDR3aa: CASSSLGLGNYEQYF; CDR3nt: TGTGCCAGCAGCTCATTAGGACTAGGGAACTACGAGCAGTACTTC
abundance: .; d_gene: TRBD2; v_gene: TRBV19; j_gene: TRBJ2-1; CDR3aa: CASSALAGVRNEQFF; CDR3nt: TGTGCCAGTAGTGCCCTAGCGGGAGTTAGGAATGAGCAGTTCTTC
abundance: .; d_gene: .; v_gene: TRBV7-9; j_gene: TRBJ2-7; CDR3aa: CASSFGGSSYEQYF; CDR3nt: TGTGCCAGCAGCTTTGGCGGGTCCTCCTACGAGCAGTACTTC
abundance: .; d_gene: .; v_gene: TRBV27; j_gene: TRBJ1-6; CDR3aa: CASSRSAGASYNSPLHF; CDR3nt: TGTGCCAGCAGCCGAAGCGCAGGGGCTTCTTATAATTCACCCCTCCACTTT
abundance: once; d_gene: TRBD1; v_gene: TRBV28; j_gene: TRBJ2-2; CDR3aa: CASGWTGINTGELFF; CDR3nt: TGTGCCAGCGGCTGGACAGGGATTAACACCGGGGAGCTGTTTTTT
abundance: .; d_gene: TRBD2; v_gene: TRBV24-1; j_gene: TRBJ2-1; CDR3aa: CATSDRTSDTYNEQFF; CDR3nt: TGTGCCACCAGTGATAGGACTAGCGATACATACAATGAGCAGTTCTTC
abundance: .; d_gene: TRBD2; v_gene: TRBV10-3; j_gene: TRBJ2-2; CDR3aa: CAISESKLAGAGELFF; CDR3nt: TGTGCCATCAGTGAGTCTAAACTAGCGGGAGCCGGGGAGCTGTTTTTT
abundance: .; d_gene: TRBD1; v_gene: TRBV11-3; j_gene: TRBJ1-4; CDR3aa: CASSLAGGELFF; CDR3nt: TGTGCCAGCAGCTTAGCAGGGGGCGAACTGTTTTTT
abundance: .; d_gene: .; v_gene: TRBV3-1/TRBV3-2; j_gene: TRBJ1-1; CDR3aa: CASSQAGVNTEAFF; CDR3nt: TGTGCCAGCAGCCAAGCGGGTGTGAACACTGAAGCTTTCTTT
abundance: .; d_gene: TRBD1; v_gene: TRBV24-1; j_gene: TRBJ2-2; CDR3aa: CATSSTGDTGELFF; CDR3nt: TGTGCCACCAGCTCCACAGGGGACACCGGGGAGCTGTTTTTT
abundance: .; d_gene: TRBD2; v_gene: TRBV2; j_gene: TRBJ2-3; CDR3aa: CASSGLADADTQYF; CDR3nt: TGTGCCAGCAGTGGACTAGCCGACGCAGATACGCAGTATTTT
abundance: .; d_gene: TRBD1; v_gene: TRBV5-1; j_gene: TRBJ1-6; CDR3aa: CASSRTGLNSPLHF; CDR3nt: TGCGCCAGCAGTCGGACAGGGTTAAATTCACCCCTCCACTTT
abundance: .; d_gene: .; v_gene: TRBV5-1; j_gene: TRBJ2-7; CDR3aa: CASSLGQEFDEQYF; CDR3nt: TGCGCCAGCAGCTTGGGACAGGAGTTTGACGAGCAGTACTTC
abundance: .; d_gene: .; v_gene: TRBV21-1; j_gene: TRBJ2-7; CDR3aa: CASSKINNYVTYEQYF; CDR3nt: TGTGCCAGCAGCAAAATAAATAACTATGTTACCTACGAGCAGTACTTC
abundance: .; d_gene: TRBD1; v_gene: TRBV10-2; j_gene: TRBJ1-5; CDR3aa: CASSDLDRVGYGNQPQHF; CDR3nt: TGCGCCAGCAGTGATTTGGACAGGGTGGGTTATGGCAATCAGCCCCAGCATTTT
abundance: .; d_gene: .; v_gene: TRBV24-1; j_gene: TRBJ2-1; CDR3aa: CATSDPDELQEQFF; CDR3nt: TGTGCCACCAGTGATCCCGATGAATTGCAGGAGCAGTTCTTC
abundance: few; d_gene: .; v_gene: TRBV27; j_gene: TRBJ2-7; CDR3aa: CASSLSGLRLGHEQYF; CDR3nt: TGTGCCAGCAGTTTATCGGGCCTTAGACTAGGGCACGAGCAGTACTTC
abundance: .; d_gene: .; v_gene: TRBV5-1; j_gene: TRBJ1-5; CDR3aa: CASSLEVRREGQPQHF; CDR3nt: TGCGCCAGCAGCTTGGAAGTACGCAGGGAGGGTCAGCCCCAGCATTTT
abundance: .; d_gene: TRBD2; v_gene: TRBV19; j_gene: TRBJ2-1; CDR3aa: CASSIGLAGSFNEQFF; CDR3nt: TGTGCCAGTAGTATAGGACTAGCGGGATCATTTAATGAGCAGTTCTTC
abundance: .; d_gene: .; v_gene: TRBV6-5; j_gene: TRBJ1-2; CDR3aa: CATRREGVGGYTF; CDR3nt: TGTGCCACCAGACGGGAGGGGGTAGGTGGCTACACCTTC
abundance: .; d_gene: TRBD2; v_gene: TRBV19; j_gene: TRBJ2-7; CDR3aa: CASSPRRGADEQYF; CDR3nt: TGTGCCAGTAGTCCTAGGCGGGGGGCCGACGAGCAGTACTTC
abundance: .; d_gene: .; v_gene: TRBV7-6; j_gene: TRBJ2-2; CDR3aa: CASNPRGGITGELFF; CDR3nt: TGTGCCAGCAACCCACGAGGAGGGATCACCGGGGAGCTGTTTTTT
abundance: .; d_gene: .; v_gene: TRBV19; j_gene: TRBJ2-1; CDR3aa: CASSNTNEQFF; CDR3nt: TGTGCCAGTAGTAACACCAATGAGCAGTTCTTC
abundance: .; d_gene: .; v_gene: TRBV15; j_gene: TRBJ1-2; CDR3aa: CATSGGGGYTF; CDR3nt: TGTGCCACCAGCGGGGGGGGCGGCTACACCTTC
abundance: .; d_gene: TRBD1; v_gene: TRBV5-6; j_gene: TRBJ2-3; CDR3aa: CASSMPGQGSATQYF; CDR3nt: TGTGCCAGCAGCATGCCGGGACAGGGAAGTGCTACGCAGTATTTT
abundance: .; d_gene: .; v_gene: TRBV6-5; j_gene: TRBJ1-3; CDR3aa: CASSYRGSSGNTIYF; CDR3nt: TGTGCCAGCAGTTACAGAGGAAGCTCTGGAAACACCATATATTTT
abundance: .; d_gene: .; v_gene: TRBV10-1; j_gene: TRBJ2-2; CDR3aa: CASRDSGTSNTGELFF; CDR3nt: TGCGCCAGCAGGGACTCCGGGACATCGAACACCGGGGAGCTGTTTTTT
abundance: .; d_gene: TRBD1; v_gene: TRBV7-9; j_gene: TRBJ1-1; CDR3aa: CASSPWDRGMNTEAFF; CDR3nt: TGTGCCAGCAGCCCCTGGGACAGGGGAATGAACACTGAAGCTTTCTTT
abundance: .; d_gene: .; v_gene: TRBV9; j_gene: TRBJ1-4; CDR3aa: CASSVAGGVGEKLFF; CDR3nt: TGTGCCAGCAGCGTAGCTGGAGGGGTCGGGGAAAAACTGTTTTTT
abundance: .; d_gene: TRBD2; v_gene: TRBV3-1/TRBV3-2; j_gene: TRBJ2-3; CDR3aa: CASSVPGLALDTQYF; CDR3nt: TGTGCCAGCAGCGTCCCGGGACTAGCATTAGATACGCAGTATTTT
abundance: .; d_gene: .; v_gene: TRBV2; j_gene: TRBJ2-7; CDR3aa: CASSEGFSGGGVPYEQYF; CDR3nt: TGTGCCAGCAGTGAAGGTTTTTCAGGAGGAGGGGTGCCCTACGAGCAGTACTTC
abundance: .; d_gene: .; v_gene: TRBV11-2; j_gene: TRBJ2-7; CDR3aa: CASSFDSLPPAYEQYF; CDR3nt: TGTGCCAGCAGTTTCGACAGTCTCCCACCGGCCTACGAGCAGTACTTC
abundance: .; d_gene: .; v_gene: TRBV28; j_gene: TRBJ2-4; CDR3aa: CASSLSVAKNIQYF; CDR3nt: TGTGCCAGCAGTTTATCAGTAGCCAAAAACATTCAGTACTTC
abundance: .; d_gene: TRBD2; v_gene: TRBV4-2; j_gene: TRBJ2-3; CDR3aa: CASSRGPAERERYF; CDR3nt: TGTGCCAGCAGCCGGGGCCCCGCGGAGCGGGAGAGGTATTTT
abundance: .; d_gene: .; v_gene: TRBV6-2/TRBV6-3; j_gene: TRBJ2-4; CDR3aa: CASSPHSDRVLAKNIQYF; CDR3nt: TGTGCCAGCAGTCCCCATAGTGATCGGGTACTAGCCAAAAACATTCAGTACTTC
abundance: once; d_gene: TRBD1; v_gene: TRBV28; j_gene: TRBJ2-1; CDR3aa: CASSSNRQGASIGKSSYNEQFF; CDR3nt: TGTGCCAGCAGCAGCAACCGACAGGGGGCTAGCATTGGGAAGAGCTCCTACAATGAGCAGTTCTTC
abundance: .; d_gene: .; v_gene: TRBV2; j_gene: TRBJ1-1; CDR3aa: CASSWDKNTEAFF; CDR3nt: TGTGCCAGCAGTTGGGACAAGAACACTGAAGCTTTCTTT
abundance: .; d_gene: .; v_gene: TRBV19; j_gene: TRBJ1-1; CDR3aa: CASSRVMNTEAFF; CDR3nt: TGTGCCAGTAGCAGGGTAATGAACACTGAAGCTTTCTTT
abundance: .; d_gene: .; v_gene: TRBV2; j_gene: TRBJ1-1; CDR3aa: CASTEGGRDAFF; CDR3nt: TGTGCCAGCACGGAGGGGGGGCGCGACGCTTTCTTT
abundance: .; d_gene: TRBD1; v_gene: TRBV30; j_gene: TRBJ1-2; CDR3aa: CAWSGTGPGYTF; CDR3nt: TGTGCCTGGAGTGGGACAGGGCCTGGCTACACCTTC
abundance: .; d_gene: .; v_gene: TRBV28; j_gene: TRBJ1-4; CDR3aa: CASSNSEGNEKLFF; CDR3nt: TGTGCCAGCAGTAACTCGGAGGGTAATGAAAAACTGTTTTTT
abundance: .; d_gene: .; v_gene: TRBV7-2; j_gene: TRBJ2-1; CDR3aa: CASSLAASSYNEQFF; CDR3nt: TGTGCCAGCAGCTTAGCAGCTAGCTCCTACAATGAGCAGTTCTTC
abundance: once; d_gene: .; v_gene: TRBV11-2; j_gene: TRBJ1-1; CDR3aa: CASVILSTEAFF; CDR3nt: TGTGCCAGCGTCATATTGAGCACTGAAGCTTTCTTT
abundance: .; d_gene: .; v_gene: TRBV19; j_gene: TRBJ1-1; CDR3aa: CASSIGQGTAEAFF; CDR3nt: TGTGCCAGTAGTATAGGCCAGGGTACCGCTGAAGCTTTCTTT
abundance: .; d_gene: TRBD2; v_gene: TRBV27; j_gene: TRBJ2-1; CDR3aa: CASSLASGSYNEQFF; CDR3nt: TGTGCCAGCAGTTTAGCTAGCGGATCCTACAATGAGCAGTTCTTC
abundance: many; d_gene: .; v_gene: TRBV11-2; j_gene: TRBJ1-1; CDR3aa: CASSLGQSEAFF; CDR3nt: TGTGCCAGCAGCCTGGGACAATCTGAAGCTTTCTTT
abundance: .; d_gene: .; v_gene: TRBV7-2; j_gene: TRBJ2-5; CDR3aa: CASSFWGVQETQYF; CDR3nt: TGTGCCAGCAGCTTTTGGGGAGTCCAAGAGACCCAGTACTTC
abundance: .; d_gene: .; v_gene: TRBV7-3; j_gene: TRBJ2-1; CDR3aa: CASSQGTGISEQFF; CDR3nt: TGTGCCAGCAGCCAAGGAACGGGTATTTCAGAGCAGTTCTTC
abundance: once; d_gene: TRBD1; v_gene: TRBV6-1; j_gene: TRBJ2-1; CDR3aa: CASSEGGQGPYNEQFF; CDR3nt: TGTGCCAGCAGTGAAGGGGGACAGGGGCCCTACAATGAGCAGTTCTTC
abundance: .; d_gene: .; v_gene: TRBV7-9; j_gene: TRBJ1-5; CDR3aa: CASSLARGVVSNQPQHF; CDR3nt: TGTGCCAGCAGCTTAGCGCGGGGGGTAGTAAGCAATCAGCCCCAGCATTTT
abundance: .; d_gene: .; v_gene: TRBV28; j_gene: TRBJ2-2; CDR3aa: CASSSTLGSGELFF; CDR3nt: TGTGCCAGCAGTTCCACCCTGGGGAGCGGGGAGCTGTTTTTT